This note documents a single T cell receptor beta chain sequence. Antigen: not known. Time point in this sample: week 35, safety follow-up. Vaccinated patients received 300 ug of mutant IDH1 20-mer peptide per dose, with topical imiquimod. This record comes from a study of a mutant IDH1 vaccine in newly diagnosed glioma. Study at large: Sex distribution of treated patients was roughly 62% male and approximately 38% female; mean age was around 40 years. Patients got radiotherapy, temozolomide, or both beforehand, and most got both.

Generated by immunoSEQ multiplex PCR, the TCRdb table keeps only in-frame clones and is missing some. The table includes about 69,000 clones, around 90% detected once. Notes on the study in general: Pseudoprogression seemingly bore no relation to changes in top peripheral T cell clonotypes.

Trimming left V 4 bases short and J 5 bases short, with 7 bases between. Germline assignment: CDR1 SGDLS and CDR2 YYNGEE. The CDR3 contains 12 residues. The source material was PBMCs, sampled from a glioma patient whose treatment included an IDH1 peptide vaccine. The sequence was collected from a man aged 25-45 years with glioma. J is TRBJ2-1 and V is TRBV9; no clear D. The CDR3 bases are TGTGCCAGCAGCCCGGGCGACAATGAGCAGTTCTTC. This encodes CASSPGDNEQFF.